This TCR beta chain was obtained from a study of T cells after yellow fever vaccination. This clonotype has a count of ten or more. Its target is not known. Germline V gene lookup returns CDR1 ENHRY and CDR2 SYGVKD. This CDR3 is 12 amino acids long. Trimming shortened V by 6 bases and J by 4 bases, and 6 bases separated the two germline ends. General study points: Reappearing after the booster were most of the clones from primary vaccination (roughly 95% CD4, around 88% CD8). From the bulk population, abundant clonotypes could contaminate and appear within FACS-sorted repertoires.

A universal primer site and UMIs were added as TCR cDNA was made by 5'RACE template switching. Each CDR3 protein gets one entry after TCRdb re-called the 5' RACE reads with MiXCR. The sample contains around 300,000 distinct CDR3 sequences, 3.5% to 4.5% of which appear only once. The clonotype was recovered from a man aged 18 to 29 who received the YFV17D yellow fever vaccine. The material sequenced was PBMCs, taken 15 days after the yellow fever booster vaccination. V usage is TRBV10-3 and J usage is TRBJ1-4; no clear D. CDR3 loop: CAISALNEKLFF. The CDR3 DNA follows: TGTGCCATCAGCGCCCTTAATGAAAAACTGTTTTTT.